This T cell receptor beta chain was found in a study of radiotherapy plus CTLA-4 blockade in lung cancer. The CDR3 is 16 amino acids. The germline gives CDR1 SNHLY, CDR2 FYNNEI. Sequencing was performed with immunoSEQ multiplex PCR; in TCRdb, only in-frame clones are kept and a portion is missing. The table has about 35,000 clones, 85% seen once; the top ten hold 5.5% to 7.5%. The V gene is TRBV2, the J gene TRBJ2-5, with D perhaps TRBD2 (6 bases). The J call may be faulty, since TRBJ2-7 better matches the DNA end. The sequence was obtained from a human donor with non-small cell lung cancer who had stable disease on radiotherapy plus ipilimumab. The material sequenced was peripheral blood, taken from a patient treated with radiotherapy plus ipilimumab. The CDR3 loop is CASSEGLSGVTDEQYF. The CDR3 coding sequence is TGTGCCAGCAGTGAAGGCTTGTCGGGAGTAACCGACGAGCAGTACTTC.